This section outlines one T cell receptor (beta chain) sequence together with its context. Its matching antigen is unknown. The data were obtained in a study of T cell repertoires in cytomegalovirus infection. Overall study results and limits: HLA-C-restricted, CMV-specific TCR beta clonotypes were dominant ex vivo.

CDR1 is SGHNT, CDR2 YENEEA, per germline. V lost 5 bases and J lost 1, with 14 bases in between. This CDR3 spans 15 amino acids. Each CDR3 protein gets one entry after TCRdb re-called the reads with MiXCR. The repertoire has roughly 80,000 distinct CDR3 sequences, roughly a quarter of them found once; the top ten carry 50%. This sequence joins TRBV11-3 and TRBJ1-1; D perhaps matches TRBD1 (5 bases). The clonotype originates from a human donor in good health (CMV status not recorded). Some clones in this sample may be carry-over from other donors' samples. Sequenced here: CD8+ T cells from cultured PBMCs, sampled from culture after CMV antigen stimulation. CDR3 nucleotides: TGTGCCAGCAGCCCCCGCCAGGGCACGAACACTGAAGCTTTCTTT. This gives the protein CASSPRQGTNTEAFF.